This paragraph covers one T cell receptor (beta chain) sequence. Its antigen is still unknown. The record has no base qualities; no much larger clone is one base away. The data stem from a study of human T cells and chemical hapten exposure (dated by TCRdb to the early 2020s). Study-wide context: For sensitization, 2% DPC in acetone was applied to a 2 cm by 2 cm area of upper inner arm skin. Patients additionally received weekly therapeutic DPC doses to the scalp throughout the approximately 25-week study period. Patch testing was performed on the upper back with Finn chambers containing 0.01% DPC, and the patch tests were scored after 6 days according to International Contact Dermatitis Research Group standards. Alopecia areata with under or over 50% scalp involvement, alopecia totalis and alopecia universalis were represented in the patient cohort, which was mostly female. Libraries were pooled for sequencing, and per-sample TCR yields varied mainly because of small differences in library volumes within the pool. This study followed changes in the peripheral blood TCR repertoire in vivo during primary and secondary sensitization of alopecia patients to the hapten diphenylcyclopropenone (DPC). Blood was sampled from patients pre-sensitization (week 0) and at 2, 6 and about 24 weeks after DPC sensitization. For TCR sequencing, blood came from 25 to 35 alopecia patients at anywhere from one to four time points (pre-sensitization, 2, 6 and 24 weeks).

Explained via the paper, the time point label denotes: pre-sensitization, week 0. The treatment or condition label corresponds to: therapeutic diphenylcyclopropenone sensitization with weekly scalp DPC. At each patch-test visit, blood was drawn before the patch test was applied. Eligible patients were aged 18 to 70, diagnosed with alopecia, deemed suitable for DPC therapy, and excluded if pregnant. Total RNA was extracted from unfractionated whole blood collected in Tempus Blood RNA tubes. Points the paper makes about the study in general: DPC sensitization did not change how many TCRs were above 1 in 1000 frequency, and no evidence was found of alterations in global repertoire structure. A positive correlation was found between the number of PT1 expanded TCRs and patch test score, with significance reached at thresholds 8, 16 and 32 but not 4. Repeated subsampling changed both the strength of the expansion versus patch-test correlation and the threshold at which that correlation became significant. Compared with pre-sensitization or healthy control sets, expanded TCRs formed significantly more large CDR3 similarity clusters, which is consistent with antigen-driven responses. Alopecia, a presumed autoimmune disease, was present in all patients, so the immune response of the patients might differ from that of healthy individuals.

Including the terminal cysteine and phenylalanine, the CDR3 comprises 11 residues. The CDR3 DNA has 33 bases and is translated from base 1. A distance of 6 bases separates the germline ends of V and J, which lose 2 bases and 7 bases respectively. Taken from the germline V gene, the CDR1 and CDR2 loops are KGHSH and LQKENI. The library relied on RACE. For sequencing, a NextSeq 500 was employed. During library preparation, unique molecular identifiers were attached to individual cDNA molecules so that TCRs could be counted quantitatively and reproducibly. Both TCR alpha and TCR beta chains were sequenced from each blood RNA sample. The original pipeline was this. Samples had a median of roughly 100,000 TCRs, with a range from about 23,224 to 750,000. V, J and CDR3 annotation of the TCR reads was carried out using the Decombinator software suite. For PS versus PT1 abundance plots, all samples were subsampled to the same number of TCRs (28,000). Expanded TCRs were defined as absent before sensitization and observed at least eight times at the 2-week time point. Starting from the raw public reads, TCRdb applied fastp trimming at Q25, assembled clones with MiXCR and retained in-frame beta chains. Rows matching on CDR3 protein sequence are summarized as one entry with the most common DNA and genes. The authors' filters were not applied to this entry. The sample yields some 200,000 distinct CDR3 sequences; approximately 31% were counted once. Of the sample, under 3% is held by the ten largest clones.

Source: whole blood, taken in connection with sensitization to the hapten diphenylcyclopropenone (DPC). This receptor was identified in a woman aged 25 to 45 with alopecia areata. Some clones in this sample may be carry-over from other donors' samples. Recombination joined TRBV18 with TRBJ2-7, with TRBD2 tentatively as D gene (5 bases match). The encoded CDR3 is CASSPSGEQYF. The sequenced DNA is TGTGCCAGCTCACCATCGGGGGAGCAGTACTTC.